This T cell receptor (beta chain) derives from a study of T cell responses to AZD1222 COVID-19 vaccine. The germline V gene encodes CDR1 LGHDT and CDR2 YNNKEL (reference sequence). Trimming cost V 4 bases and J 5 bases, with 6 bases left between them. The CDR3 is 13 amino acids. The protocol was immunoSEQ multiplex PCR, while the TCRdb copy is restricted to in-frame clones and leaves out a portion. The sample holds tens of thousands of clones, more than 65% seen once. The gene calls are TRBV3-1 (or the pseudogene TRBV3-2) and TRBJ1-6, with a weak D call TRBD1 (5 bases). The clonotype comes from an adult in good health. Material: peripheral blood, obtained on day 0 of MenACWY control vaccination. The CDR3 here is CASSLTDNSPLHF. The CDR3 DNA reads TGTGCCAGCAGCCTGACAGATAATTCACCCCTCCACTTT.